The 16 T cell receptor beta chains reported below all come from one sample, sequenced in a study of OX40 agonist ivuxolimab in advanced cancers. The protocol was immunoSEQ multiplex PCR, while the TCRdb copy is restricted to in-frame clones and leaves out a portion. The sample carries 80,000 or so clones, just under 90% recorded once. The sample here was CD4+ or CD8+ T cells sorted from blood, taken in a trial of the OX40 agonist ivuxolimab. The receptors come from an adult with an advanced solid tumor such as melanoma, head and neck, liver or kidney cancer.

The chain couples TRBV15 to TRBJ2-5, with D perhaps TRBD1 or TRBD2 (7 bases each). Germline V gene data show CDR1 as LNHNV and CDR2 as YYDKDF (reference sequence). The CDR3 sequence is 15 residues long. Trimming removed 7 bases at V and 1 base at J, with 16 bases between. The CDR3 spells CATTQGGALQETQYF. The DNA of the CDR3 is TGTGCCACCACCCAGGGGGGGGCGCTCCAAGAGACCCAGTACTTC.

This sequence joins TRBV19 and TRBJ2-1, with D perhaps matching TRBD2 (5 bases). The CDR3 is 13 amino acids. Germline V gene sequence: CDR1 LNHDA, CDR2 SQIVND (reference sequence). V was pared by 6 bases and J by 0 bases, with 6 bases between. The CDR3 is CASRLDSYNEQFF. CDR3 bases: TGTGCCAGTAGACTAGACTCCTACAATGAGCAGTTCTTC.

This chain links TRBV28 with TRBJ1-2, with D hard to call. Between the trimmed V and J ends, which lost 6 bases and 6 bases, there was a span of 5 bases. The CDR3 extends over 10 amino acids. Germline V gene lookup returns CDR1 MDHEN and CDR2 SYDVKM. CDR3 bases: TGTGCCAGCAGGTCCCATGGCTACACCTTC. It codes for CASRSHGYTF.

In the case of this clone: A read error may account for a junction end that differs from germline. The same CDR3 also results from other DNA sequences found in this sample. The chain carries TRBV28 and TRBJ1-5, with TRBD1 identical over 7 bases. CDR1 and CDR2 (germline): MDHEN, SYDVKM. This CDR3 comprises 18 residues. In DNA form, the CDR3 reads TGTGCCAGCAGTCTAACCCTGACAGGGCCCCTTAACAATCAGCCCCAACATTTT. Encoded protein: CASSLTLTGPLNNQPQHF.

The CDR3 loop reads CASSMTGGGNTIYF. The DNA of the CDR3 is TGTGCCAGCAGCATGACAGGGGGTGGAAACACCATATATTTT. The rearrangement uses TRBV6-5 and TRBJ1-3, with 9 bases matching TRBD1. The germline gives CDR1 MNHEY, CDR2 SVGAGI. J lost 3 bases, V lost 6 bases, and 3 bases had no gene match. This CDR3 region has 14 residues.

The rearrangement links TRBV5-4 to TRBJ1-1; D uncertain. Germline lookup yields CDR1 SGHNT and CDR2 YYREEE (reference sequence). This CDR3 is 13 amino acids long. V was shortened by 1 base and J by 8 bases, with 12 bases between the two germline ends. CDR3 residues: CASSLFSYGEAFF. In nucleotides, the CDR3 is TGTGCCAGCAGCTTGTTTTCCTATGGAGAAGCTTTCTTT.

The CDR3: CASSFWTVNSGNTIYF. CDR3 sequence (DNA): TGTGCCAGCAGCTTTTGGACAGTAAACTCTGGAAACACCATATATTTT. This sequence joins TRBV13 and TRBJ1-3; tentatively, D is TRBD1 (6 bases). Germline values: CDR1 PRHDT, CDR2 FYEKMQ (reference sequence). V was trimmed by 3 bases and J by 0 bases, leaving 12 bases between them. The CDR3 loop spans 16 amino acids.

The chain uses TRBV15 and TRBJ1-3; D not resolved. The CDR3 totals 17 residues. V dropped 1 base and J dropped 4 bases, with 17 bases sitting between them. Germline V gene lookup returns CDR1 LNHNV and CDR2 YYDKDF (reference sequence). Written as DNA, the CDR3 is TGTGCCACCAGCAGAGCCGGGTCTGGGGTCTCCGGAAACACCATATATTTT. Its translation: CATSRAGSGVSGNTIYF.

The V call is TRBV6-5, the J call TRBJ1-6; D gene uncertain. With 4 bases removed from V and 5 bases from J, the gap between germline ends came to 9 bases. The CDR3 consists of 14 residues. Germline V lookup: CDR1 MNHEY, CDR2 SVGAGI. This CDR3 is CASSLSPDNSPLHF. As DNA, the CDR3 is TGTGCCAGCAGTTTATCTCCCGATAATTCACCCCTCCACTTT.

This chain joins TRBV6-6 and TRBJ1-2; tentatively, D is TRBD1 (5 bases). Germline V gene lookup returns CDR1 MNHNY and CDR2 SVGAGI (reference sequence). The CDR3 runs 13 residues. Trimming removed 4 bases at V and 8 bases at J, with 14 bases between. The chain's CDR3 is CASSLRGEGGYTF. The CDR3 DNA reads as TGTGCCAGCAGTTTGAGGGGTGAAGGGGGCTACACCTTC.

This clone was seen a handful of times. V is TRBV27 and J is TRBJ1-6, with D hard to call. Trimming stripped 7 bases from V and 10 bases from J, with 20 bases between. Germline V gene data show CDR1 as MNHEY and CDR2 as SMNVEV (reference sequence). This CDR3 has 15 amino acids. CDR3 coding DNA: TGTGCCAGCACAGGCAGTGGGGAATGGAGGTCACCCCTCCACTTT. Encoded protein: CASTGSGEWRSPLHF.

The V and J genes are TRBV18 and TRBJ1-2; no firm D call. The CDR3 is 15 residues long. The germline CDR1 and CDR2 sequences are KGHSH and LQKENI. The ends were cut back, 2 bases at V and 0 bases at J, with 10 bases in the middle. CDR3: CASSPSTEANYGYTF. As DNA, the CDR3 is TGTGCCAGCTCACCAAGCACAGAAGCTAACTATGGCTACACCTTC.

This clone was detected a few times. The chain employs TRBV5-5 and TRBJ1-5; weak D call: TRBD1 (6 bases). Germline V lookup: CDR1 SGHKS, CDR2 YYEKEE (reference sequence). The CDR3 extends over 15 amino acids. Trimming cost V 0 bases and J 6 bases, with 13 bases left between them. The CDR3 DNA reads TGTGCCAGCAGCTTGGTGGGGGGCTTGGGTCAGCCCCAGCATTTT. The encoded protein is CASSLVGGLGQPQHF.

The chain recombines TRBV27 with TRBJ2-7; D unresolved. The V gene's germline CDR1 is MNHEY and CDR2 SMNVEV (reference sequence). The CDR3 contains 14 residues. The ends were cut back, 5 bases at V and 0 bases at J, with 11 bases in the middle. The CDR3 reads CASSLTTSSYEQYF. CDR3 sequence (DNA): TGTGCCAGCAGTCTTACGACAAGCTCCTACGAGCAGTACTTC.

The chain links TRBV27 to TRBJ1-6, with D uncertain. This CDR3 has 13 amino acids. In germline, CDR1 is MNHEY, CDR2 SMNVEV (reference sequence). V dropped 4 bases and J dropped 10 bases, with 11 bases sitting between them. The CDR3 region is CASSYRERSPLHF. The CDR3 DNA is TGTGCCAGCAGTTACCGGGAGAGGTCACCCCTCCACTTT.

The J gene is TRBJ2-5, the V gene TRBV5-1, with D unclear. The length of the CDR3 is 12 residues. From germline, CDR1 is SGHRS and CDR2 YFSETQ. V lost 1 base to trimming and J lost 0 bases, with 1 base between them. The CDR3 here is CASSLNQETQYF. Written as DNA, the CDR3 is TGCGCCAGCAGCTTGAACCAAGAGACCCAGTACTTC.